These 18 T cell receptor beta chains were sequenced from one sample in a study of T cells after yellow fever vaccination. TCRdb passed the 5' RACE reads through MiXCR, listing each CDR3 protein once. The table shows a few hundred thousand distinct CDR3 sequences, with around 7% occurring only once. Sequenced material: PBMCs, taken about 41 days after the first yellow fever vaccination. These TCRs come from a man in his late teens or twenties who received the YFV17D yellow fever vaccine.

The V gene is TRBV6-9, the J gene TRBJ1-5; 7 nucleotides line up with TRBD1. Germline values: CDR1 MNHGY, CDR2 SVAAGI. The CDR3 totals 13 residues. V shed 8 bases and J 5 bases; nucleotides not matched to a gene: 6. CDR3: CASLDREDQPQHF. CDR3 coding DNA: TGTGCCAGCCTTGACAGGGAGGATCAGCCCCAGCATTTT.

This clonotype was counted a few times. The CDR3 reads CSVRTGTTDTQYF. CDR3 nucleotides: TGCAGTGTGAGGACTGGCACCACAGATACGCAGTATTTT. V and J are TRBV20-1 and TRBJ2-3; possible D gene TRBD2, 5 bases. The CDR3 extends over 13 amino acids. Germline assignment: CDR1 DFQATT and CDR2 SNEGSKA (reference sequence). The V and J ends lost 7 bases and 2 bases respectively, with 13 bases between them.

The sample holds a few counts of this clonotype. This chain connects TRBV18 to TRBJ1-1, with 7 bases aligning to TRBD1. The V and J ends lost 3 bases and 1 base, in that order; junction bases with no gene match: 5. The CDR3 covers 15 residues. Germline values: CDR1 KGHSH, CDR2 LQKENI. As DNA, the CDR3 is TGTGCCAGCTCACCGGGGACAGTGACGAACACTGAAGCTTTCTTT. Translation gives CASSPGTVTNTEAFF.

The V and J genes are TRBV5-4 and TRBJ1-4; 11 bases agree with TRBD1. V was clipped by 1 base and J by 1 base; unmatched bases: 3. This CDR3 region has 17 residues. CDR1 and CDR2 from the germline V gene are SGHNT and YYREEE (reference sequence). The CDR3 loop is CASSLWGQGGTNEKLFF. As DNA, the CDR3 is TGTGCCAGCAGCTTGTGGGGACAGGGGGGAACTAATGAAAAACTGTTTTTT. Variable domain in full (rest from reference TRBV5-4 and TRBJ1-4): ETGVTQSPTHLIKTRGQQVTLRCSSQSGHNTVSWYQQALGQGPQFIFQYYREEENGRGNFPPRFSGLQFPNYSSELNVNALELDDSALYLCASSLWGQGGTNEKLFFGSGTQLSVL.

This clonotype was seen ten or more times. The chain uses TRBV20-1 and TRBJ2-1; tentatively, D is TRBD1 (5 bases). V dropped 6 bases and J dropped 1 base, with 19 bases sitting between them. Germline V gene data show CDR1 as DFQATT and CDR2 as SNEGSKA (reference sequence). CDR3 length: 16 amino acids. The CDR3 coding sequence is TGCAGTGCCTTCTCCAGGGAAGGTTCTTCCTACAATGAGCAGTTCTTC. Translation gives CSAFSREGSSYNEQFF.

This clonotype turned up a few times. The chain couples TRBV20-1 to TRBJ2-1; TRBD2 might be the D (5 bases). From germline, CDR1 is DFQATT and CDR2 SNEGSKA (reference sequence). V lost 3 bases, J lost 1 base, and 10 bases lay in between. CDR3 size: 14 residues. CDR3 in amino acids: CSARGLASYNEQFF. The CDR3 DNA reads TGCAGTGCTAGGGGTCTAGCTTCCTACAATGAGCAGTTCTTC.

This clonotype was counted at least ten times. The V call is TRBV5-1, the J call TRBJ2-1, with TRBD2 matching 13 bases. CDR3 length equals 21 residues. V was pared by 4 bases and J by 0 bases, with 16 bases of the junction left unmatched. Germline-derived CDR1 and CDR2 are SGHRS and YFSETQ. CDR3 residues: CASSPRPTSGGLLSSYNEQFF. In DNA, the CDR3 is TGCGCCAGCAGCCCCCGGCCGACTAGCGGGGGGCTCCTGAGCTCCTACAATGAGCAGTTCTTC.

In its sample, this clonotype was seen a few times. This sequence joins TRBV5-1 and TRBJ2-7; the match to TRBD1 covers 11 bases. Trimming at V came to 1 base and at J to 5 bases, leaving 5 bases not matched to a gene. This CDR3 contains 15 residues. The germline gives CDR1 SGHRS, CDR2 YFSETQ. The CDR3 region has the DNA TGCGCCAGCAGCTTGCGGGACAGGGGGGCGCACGAGCAGTACTTC. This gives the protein CASSLRDRGAHEQYF.

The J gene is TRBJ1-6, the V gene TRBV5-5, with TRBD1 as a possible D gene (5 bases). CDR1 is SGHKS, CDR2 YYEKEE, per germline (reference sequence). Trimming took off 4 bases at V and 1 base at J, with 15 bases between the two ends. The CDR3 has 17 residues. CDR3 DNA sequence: TGTGCCAGCAGCGCCTCAGGGAGGGGATCCTATAATTCACCCCTCCACTTT. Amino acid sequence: CASSASGRGSYNSPLHF.

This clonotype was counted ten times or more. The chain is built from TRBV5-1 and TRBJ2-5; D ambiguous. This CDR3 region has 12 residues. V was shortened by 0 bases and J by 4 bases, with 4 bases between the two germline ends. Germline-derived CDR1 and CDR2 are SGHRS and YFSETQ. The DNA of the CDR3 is TGCGCCAGCAGCTTGGGACGAGAGACCCAGTACTTC. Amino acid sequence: CASSLGRETQYF.

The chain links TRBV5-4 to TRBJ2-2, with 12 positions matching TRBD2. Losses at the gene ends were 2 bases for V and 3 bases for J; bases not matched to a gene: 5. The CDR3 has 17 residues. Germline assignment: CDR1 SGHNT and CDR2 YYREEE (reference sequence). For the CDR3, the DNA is TGTGCCAGCAGCTTTTCACTAGCGGGGGGCTACACCGGGGAGCTGTTTTTT. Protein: CASSFSLAGGYTGELFF.

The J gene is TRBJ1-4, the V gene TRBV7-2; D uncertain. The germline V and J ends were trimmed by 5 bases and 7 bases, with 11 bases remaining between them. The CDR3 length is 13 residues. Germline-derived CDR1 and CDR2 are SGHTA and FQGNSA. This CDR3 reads CASSPRPTEKLFF. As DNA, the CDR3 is TGTGCCAGCAGCCCCCGCCCCACTGAAAAACTGTTTTTT. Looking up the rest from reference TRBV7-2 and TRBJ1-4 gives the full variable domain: GAGVSQSPSNKVTEKGKDVELRCDPISGHTALYWYRQSLGQGLEFLIYFQGNSAPDKSGLPSDRFSAERTGGSVSTLTIQRTQQEDSAVYLCASSPRPTEKLFFGSGTQLSVL.

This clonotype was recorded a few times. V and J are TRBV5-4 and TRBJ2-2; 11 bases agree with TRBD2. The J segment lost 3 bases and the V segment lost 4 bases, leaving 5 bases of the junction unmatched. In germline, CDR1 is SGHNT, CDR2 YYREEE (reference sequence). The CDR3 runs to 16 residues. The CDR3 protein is CASSMELAGDTGELFF. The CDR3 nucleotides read TGTGCCAGCAGCATGGAACTAGCGGGGGACACCGGGGAGCTGTTTTTT. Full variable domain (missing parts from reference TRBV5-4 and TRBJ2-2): ETGVTQSPTHLIKTRGQQVTLRCSSQSGHNTVSWYQQALGQGPQFIFQYYREEENGRGNFPPRFSGLQFPNYSSELNVNALELDDSALYLCASSMELAGDTGELFFGEGSRLTVL.

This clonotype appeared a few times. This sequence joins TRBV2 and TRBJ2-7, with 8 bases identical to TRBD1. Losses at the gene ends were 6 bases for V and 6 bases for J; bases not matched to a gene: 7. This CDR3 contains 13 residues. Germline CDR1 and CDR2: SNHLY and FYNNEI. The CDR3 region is CASRGTGPGEQYF. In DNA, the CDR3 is TGTGCCAGCAGGGGGACAGGCCCGGGCGAGCAGTACTTC.

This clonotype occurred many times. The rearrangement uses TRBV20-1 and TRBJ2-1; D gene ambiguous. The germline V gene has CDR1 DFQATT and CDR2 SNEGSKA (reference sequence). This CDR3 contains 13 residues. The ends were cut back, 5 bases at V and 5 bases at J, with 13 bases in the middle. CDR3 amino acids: CSAAWLLNNEQFF. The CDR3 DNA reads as TGCAGTGCTGCGTGGCTCCTCAACAATGAGCAGTTCTTC.

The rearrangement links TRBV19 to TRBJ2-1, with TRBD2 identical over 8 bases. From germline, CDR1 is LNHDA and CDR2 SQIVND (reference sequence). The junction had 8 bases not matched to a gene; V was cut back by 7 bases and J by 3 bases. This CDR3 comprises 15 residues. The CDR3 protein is CASTTGGGNYNEQFF. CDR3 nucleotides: TGTGCCAGTACTACCGGCGGGGGGAACTACAATGAGCAGTTCTTC.

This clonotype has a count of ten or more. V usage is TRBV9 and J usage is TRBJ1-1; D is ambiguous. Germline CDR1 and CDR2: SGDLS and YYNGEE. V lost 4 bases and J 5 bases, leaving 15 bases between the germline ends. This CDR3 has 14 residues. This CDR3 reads CASSREGGRTEAFF. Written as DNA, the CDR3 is TGTGCCAGCAGCAGAGAGGGAGGGAGGACTGAAGCTTTCTTT.

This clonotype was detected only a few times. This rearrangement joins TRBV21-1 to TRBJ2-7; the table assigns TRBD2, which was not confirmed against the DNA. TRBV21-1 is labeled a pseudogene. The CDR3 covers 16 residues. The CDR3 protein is CASSGGRLVASYEQYF. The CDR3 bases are TGTGCCAGCAGCGGAGGTAGACTAGTCGCCTCCTACGAGCAGTACTTC.